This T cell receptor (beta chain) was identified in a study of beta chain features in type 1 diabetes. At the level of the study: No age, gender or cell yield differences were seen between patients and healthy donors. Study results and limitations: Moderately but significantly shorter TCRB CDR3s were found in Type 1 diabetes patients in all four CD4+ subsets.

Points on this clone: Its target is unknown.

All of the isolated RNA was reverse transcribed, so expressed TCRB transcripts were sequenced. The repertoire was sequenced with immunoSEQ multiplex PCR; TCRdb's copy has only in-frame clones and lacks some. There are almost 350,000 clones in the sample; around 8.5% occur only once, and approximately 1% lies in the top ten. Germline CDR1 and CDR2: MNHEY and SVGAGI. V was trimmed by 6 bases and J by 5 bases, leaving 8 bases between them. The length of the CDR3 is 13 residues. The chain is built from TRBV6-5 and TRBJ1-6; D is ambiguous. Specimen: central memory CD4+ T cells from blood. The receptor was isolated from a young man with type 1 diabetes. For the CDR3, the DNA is TGTGCCAGCAGAGAAGCCCATAATTCACCCCTCCACTTT. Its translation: CASREAHNSPLHF.